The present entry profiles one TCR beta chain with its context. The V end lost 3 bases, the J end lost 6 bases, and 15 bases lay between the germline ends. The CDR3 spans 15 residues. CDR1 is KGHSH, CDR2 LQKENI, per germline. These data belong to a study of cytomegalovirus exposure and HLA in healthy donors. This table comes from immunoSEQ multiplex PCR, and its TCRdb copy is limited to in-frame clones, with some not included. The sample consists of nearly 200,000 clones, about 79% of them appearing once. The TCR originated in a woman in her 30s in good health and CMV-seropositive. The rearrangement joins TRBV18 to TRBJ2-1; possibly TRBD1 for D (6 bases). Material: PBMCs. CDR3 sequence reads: CASSPRQARANEQFF. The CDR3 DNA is TGTGCCAGCTCACCTCGACAGGCAAGGGCCAATGAGCAGTTCTTC.